Presented here are 17 T cell receptor beta chains from one specimen sequenced in a study of CD8+CD57+ T cells in acquired aplastic anemia. Genomic DNA templated the TCR beta VDJ and CDR3 profiling. TCRdb redid the calling of the reads with MiXCR, one entry per CDR3 protein. Among 160,000 or so distinct CDR3 sequences listed, roughly 43% were seen once. Patients selected for sequencing had displayed CD8+CD57+ cell expansion by flow cytometry. The sequenced material came from sorted CD4+, CD8+, or CD8+CD57+ T cells (not recorded which) from PBMCs. These receptors were collected from a human donor with aplastic anemia.

At least ten counts were recorded for this clonotype. This chain uses TRBV7-2 with TRBJ2-1, with 14 bases aligning to TRBD2. The germline V gene encodes CDR1 SGHTA and CDR2 FQGNSA. V trimming: 1 base; J trimming: 8 bases; junction bases outside the gene matches: 13. The CDR3 is made up of 19 amino acids. The CDR3: CASSLGRLAGGSPNDEQFF. The CDR3 nucleotides are TGTGCCAGCAGCTTAGGGCGACTAGCGGGAGGGAGCCCTAATGATGAGCAGTTCTTC. Filled out from reference TRBV7-2 and TRBJ2-1, the complete variable domain reads GAGVSQSPSNKVTEKGKDVELRCDPISGHTALYWYRQSLGQGLEFLIYFQGNSAPDKSGLPSDRFSAERTGGSVSTLTIQRTQQEDSAVYLCASSLGRLAGGSPNDEQFFGPGTRLTVL.

This clonotype has only a few counts. Since a much larger clone is just one base distant, this may be a read error. The chain couples TRBV7-3 to TRBJ2-1; TRBD1 or TRBD2 may be the D gene (5 bases each). The CDR3 length is 14 residues. Trimming took 5 bases from V and 7 from J, leaving 15 bases between them. Germline V CDR1 and CDR2: SGHTA, FQGTGA. The CDR3 DNA is TGTGCCAGCAGCGTGGGACCAGCGAGTAATGAGCAGTTCTTC. It translates to CASSVGPASNEQFF. The full variable domain, with the rest looked up from reference TRBV7-3 and TRBJ2-1, is GAGVSQTPSNKVTEKGKYVELRCDPISGHTALYWYRQSLGQGPEFLIYFQGTGAADDSGLPNDRFFAVRPEGSVSTLKIQRTERGDSAVYLCASSVGPASNEQFFGPGTRLTVL.

This clonotype was observed at least ten times. This sequence joins TRBV12-3 or TRBV12-4 and TRBJ2-5, with a possible D match to TRBD1 (6 bases). The CDR3 is made up of 15 amino acids. Trimming removed 5 bases from V and 5 bases from J, with 18 bases in between. The CDR3 bases are TGTGCCAGCAGTCTAGGGGACACGCCCGGGGAGACCCAGTACTTC. Translation gives CASSLGDTPGETQYF.

This clonotype occurred many times. The rearrangement joins TRBV5-1 to TRBJ2-2; unclear D gene. The CDR3 consists of 12 residues. Germline V gene data show CDR1 as SGHRS and CDR2 as YFSETQ. Trimming removed 4 bases at V and 1 base at J, with 2 bases between. CDR3 protein: CASSENTGELFF. CDR3 coding DNA: TGCGCCAGCAGCGAGAACACCGGGGAGCTGTTTTTT.

Many counts were recorded for this clonotype. This sequence joins TRBV2 and TRBJ2-7, with 10 bases that match TRBD2. The CDR3 spans 18 residues. The V gene's germline CDR1 is SNHLY and CDR2 FYNNEI. V dropped 0 bases and J dropped 5; count of bases not matched to a gene: 13. The chain's CDR3 is CASSEAPGAGGHPHEQYF. The CDR3 DNA reads as TGTGCCAGCAGTGAAGCGCCTGGAGCGGGAGGGCACCCCCACGAGCAGTACTTC.

The J gene is TRBJ2-3, the V gene TRBV3-1; 11 nucleotides align to TRBD2. Germline assignment: CDR1 LGHDT and CDR2 YNNKEL (reference sequence). CDR3 size: 16 residues. The V gene end was trimmed by 4 bases and the J gene end by 1 base; junction bases not matched to a gene: 4. The CDR3 DNA reads TGTGCCAGCAGCCGGGAACTAGCGGGAGGCACAGATACGCAGTATTTT. This sequence encodes CASSRELAGGTDTQYF.

The table lists this clonotype with many counts. The J gene is TRBJ1-4, the V gene TRBV19, with D tentatively TRBD1 (5 bases). From germline, CDR1 is LNHDA and CDR2 SQIVND (reference sequence). CDR3 length equals 18 residues. The V end was cut by 4 bases, the J end by 0 bases, with 18 bases between. CDR3 sequence: CASSSVRGRPATNEKLFF. CDR3 bases: TGTGCCAGTAGTAGCGTCCGGGGGAGACCCGCAACTAATGAAAAACTGTTTTTT.

This clonotype has a handful of counts. The chain recombines TRBV2 with TRBJ2-1, with unresolved D. Looked up from germline, CDR1 is SNHLY and CDR2 is FYNNEI. This CDR3 is 14 amino acids long. The germline V and J ends were trimmed by 0 bases and 7 bases, with 10 bases remaining between them. CDR3: CASSEANEANEQFF. The CDR3 DNA reads TGTGCCAGCAGTGAAGCGAACGAGGCGAATGAGCAGTTCTTC.

This chain uses TRBV4-2 with TRBJ2-1, with 9 positions matching TRBD1. Germline trimming cut 4 bases from V and 4 bases from J; bases unmatched to any gene: 5. Germline-derived CDR1 and CDR2 are LGHNA and YNFKEQ. This CDR3 is 15 amino acids long. The CDR3 region is CASSPWTGAYNEQFF. CDR3 bases: TGTGCCAGCAGCCCGTGGACAGGGGCTTACAATGAGCAGTTCTTC.

The chain uses TRBV6-1 and TRBJ1-1, with D uncertain. This CDR3 is 12 amino acids long. The germline V and J ends were trimmed by 6 bases and 10 bases, with 15 bases remaining between them. Per germline, CDR1 MNHNS and CDR2 SASEGT. CDR3 in amino acids: CASSGTGSGAFF. DNA of the CDR3: TGTGCCAGCAGCGGTACGGGATCGGGAGCTTTCTTT.

In this sample, this clonotype turned up many times. The V gene is TRBV11-2, the J gene TRBJ2-2, with TRBD2 matching 11 bases. The germline V gene encodes CDR1 SGHAT and CDR2 FQNNGV. The CDR3 runs to 16 residues. Trimming at V came to 4 bases and at J to 4 bases, leaving 5 bases not matched to a gene. In DNA form, the CDR3 reads TGTGCCAGCAGCTCCGGGACTAGCGGAAGCACCGGGGAGCTGTTTTTT. It encodes CASSSGTSGSTGELFF.

V gene TRBV4-2 combines with J gene TRBJ2-3; D call uncertain. This CDR3 contains 14 residues. Trimming took 4 bases from V and 5 from J, leaving 13 bases between them. CDR1 and CDR2 from the germline V gene are LGHNA and YNFKEQ. CDR3 protein: CASSPPPNEDTQYF. DNA of the CDR3: TGTGCCAGCAGCCCCCCCCCGAACGAAGATACGCAGTATTTT.

The chain employs TRBV19 and TRBJ1-2, with a weak D call TRBD1 (6 bases). Germline-derived CDR1 and CDR2 are LNHDA and SQIVND (reference sequence). V lost 5 bases and J lost 5, with 15 bases in between. The CDR3 contains 14 residues. CDR3 coding DNA: TGTGCCAGTAGTCGACAGGACAAAGAGTATGGCTACACCTTC. This translates into CASSRQDKEYGYTF.

This chain's CDR3 is CASSLRLAGIQETQYF. DNA for the CDR3: TGTGCCAGCAGCTTAAGACTAGCGGGGATCCAAGAGACCCAGTACTTC. V usage is TRBV7-8 and J usage is TRBJ2-5; 11 nucleotides align to TRBD2. The trim removed 2 bases at V and 1 base at J, leaving 3 bases unmatched. Germline V gene data show CDR1 as SGHVS and CDR2 as FQNEAQ. CDR3 size: 16 residues.

This clonotype was seen repeatedly, ten times or more. The chain couples TRBV5-1 to TRBJ2-7; possibly TRBD2 for D (5 bases). CDR1 SGHRS and CDR2 YFSETQ come from the germline V gene. The CDR3 loop spans 13 amino acids. V was shortened by 3 bases and J by 6 bases, with 13 bases between the two germline ends. The CDR3 loop is CASSSTLAGEQYF. The DNA for the CDR3 is TGCGCCAGCAGCTCCACCTTGGCGGGCGAGCAGTACTTC.

This clonotype was counted many times. The chain carries TRBV11-3 and TRBJ2-7, with D maybe TRBD2 (6 bases). V gave up 2 bases and J gave up 6 bases, with 11 bases separating them. The CDR3 is made up of 13 amino acids. Germline lookup yields CDR1 SGHNT and CDR2 YENEEA. The CDR3 nucleotides read TGTGCCAGCAGCTTACCGGAGGGACGCGAGCAGTACTTC. Translation gives CASSLPEGREQYF.

DNA of the CDR3: TGTGCCAGCAGTCCCGGGACAGTGAACTACGAGCAGTACTTC. Translation gives CASSPGTVNYEQYF. The genes are TRBV2 and TRBJ2-7; 7 positions agree with TRBD1. Germline V gene sequence: CDR1 SNHLY, CDR2 FYNNEI. V dropped 5 bases and J dropped 3; count of bases not matched to a gene: 7. The CDR3 totals 14 residues. Drawing the rest from reference TRBV2 and TRBJ2-7, the complete variable domain is EPEVTQTPSHQVTQMGQEVILRCVPISNHLYFYWYRQILGQKVEFLVSFYNNEISEKSEIFDDQFSVERPDGSNFTLKIRSTKLEDSAMYFCASSPGTVNYEQYFGPGTRLTVT.